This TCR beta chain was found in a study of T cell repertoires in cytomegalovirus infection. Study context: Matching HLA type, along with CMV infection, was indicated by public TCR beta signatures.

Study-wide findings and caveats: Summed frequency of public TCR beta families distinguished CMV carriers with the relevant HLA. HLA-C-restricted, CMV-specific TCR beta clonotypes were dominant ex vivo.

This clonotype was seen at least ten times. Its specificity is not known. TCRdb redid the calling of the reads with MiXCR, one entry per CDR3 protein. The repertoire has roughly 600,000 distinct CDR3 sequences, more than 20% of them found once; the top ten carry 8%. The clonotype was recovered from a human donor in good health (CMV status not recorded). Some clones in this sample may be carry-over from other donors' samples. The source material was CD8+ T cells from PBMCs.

CDR3 residues: CASSPSDRTPNTGELFF. The CDR3 DNA follows: TGTGCCAGCAGCCCTAGTGACCGGACACCGAACACCGGGGAGCTGTTTTTT. This chain links TRBV7-2 with TRBJ2-2; tentatively, D is TRBD1 (5 bases). V was trimmed by 5 bases and J by 0 bases, leaving 16 bases between them. CDR3 length equals 17 residues. Germline CDR1 reads SGHTA; CDR2 reads FQGNSA.